This T cell receptor (beta chain) is from a study of T cell responses to AZD1222 COVID-19 vaccine. The table came from immunoSEQ multiplex PCR; TCRdb's copy has only in-frame clones and leaves some out. The sample carries 100,000 to 130,000 clones, around nine tenths recorded once. CDR3 length: 15 residues. The ends lost 2 bases at V and 1 base at J; junction bases unmatched: 4. Germline loops: CDR1 MNHEY, CDR2 SVGEGT. This clone has only one observation. This clonotype was obtained from an adult in good health. The chain uses TRBV6-2 or TRBV6-3 and TRBJ2-7, with 8 bases that match TRBD1. The sample consisted of peripheral blood, taken on day 0 of AZD1222 vaccination. CDR3 sequence (DNA): TGTGCCAGCAGTTACGACAGGGGCTTTTCCTACGAGCAGTACTTC. Translation: CASSYDRGFSYEQYF.